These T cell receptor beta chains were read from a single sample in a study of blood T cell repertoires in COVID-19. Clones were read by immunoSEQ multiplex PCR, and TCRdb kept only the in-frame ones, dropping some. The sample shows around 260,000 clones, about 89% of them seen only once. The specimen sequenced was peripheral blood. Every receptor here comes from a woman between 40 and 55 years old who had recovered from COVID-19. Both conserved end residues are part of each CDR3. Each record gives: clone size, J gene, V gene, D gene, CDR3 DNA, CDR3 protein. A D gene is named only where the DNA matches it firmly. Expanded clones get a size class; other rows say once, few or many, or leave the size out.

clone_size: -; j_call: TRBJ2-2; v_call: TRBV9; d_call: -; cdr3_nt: TGTGCCAGCAGCGTAGGCTCGGCCGGGGAGCTGTTTTTT; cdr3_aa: CASSVGSAGELFF
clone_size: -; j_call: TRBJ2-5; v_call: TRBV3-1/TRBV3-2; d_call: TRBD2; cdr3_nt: TGTGCCAGCAGCCAACAGCCGGGACTAGCCACCCAGTACTTC; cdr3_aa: CASSQQPGLATQYF
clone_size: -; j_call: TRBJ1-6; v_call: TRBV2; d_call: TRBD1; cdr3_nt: TGTGCCAGCATCTCGGCCGGACAGGGACAGTCACCCCTCCACTTT; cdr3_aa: CASISAGQGQSPLHF
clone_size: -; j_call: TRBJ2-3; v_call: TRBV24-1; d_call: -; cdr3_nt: TGTGCCACCAGTGATCCAGGACTGGGCACAGATACGCAGTATTTT; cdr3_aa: CATSDPGLGTDTQYF
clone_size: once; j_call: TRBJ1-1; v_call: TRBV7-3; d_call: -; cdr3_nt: TGTGCCAGCAGCTCCCGGCGGGGGATCACTGAAGCTTTCTTT; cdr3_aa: CASSSRRGITEAFF
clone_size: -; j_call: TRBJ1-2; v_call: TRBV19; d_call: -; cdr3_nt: TGTGCCAGTACTCCTGGGGCACAGTTCTATGGCTACACCTTC; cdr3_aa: CASTPGAQFYGYTF
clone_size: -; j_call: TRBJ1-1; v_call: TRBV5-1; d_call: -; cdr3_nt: TGCGCCAGCAGCTTGAAGGTTAAGAGGGAGAACACTGAAGCTTTCTTT; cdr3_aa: CASSLKVKRENTEAFF
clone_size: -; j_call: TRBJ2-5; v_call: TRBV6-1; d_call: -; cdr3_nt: TGTGCCAGCAGTACAGGGCTGCGGGAGACCCAGTACTTC; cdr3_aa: CASSTGLRETQYF
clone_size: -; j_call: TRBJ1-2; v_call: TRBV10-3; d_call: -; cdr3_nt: TGTGCCATCAGTGAGTTAGGGAGGGGAAACTATGGCTACACCTTC; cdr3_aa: CAISELGRGNYGYTF
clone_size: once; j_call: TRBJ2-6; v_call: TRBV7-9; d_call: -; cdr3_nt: TGTGCCAGCAGCCCCACAGGTGTGGCCAACGTCCTGACTTTC; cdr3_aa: CASSPTGVANVLTF
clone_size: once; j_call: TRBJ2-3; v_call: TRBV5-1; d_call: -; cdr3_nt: TGCGCCAGCAGGGAGCGGGCAAGCACAGATACGCAGTATTTT; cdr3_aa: CASRERASTDTQYF
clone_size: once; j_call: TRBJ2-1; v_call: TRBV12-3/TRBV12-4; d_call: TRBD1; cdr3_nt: TGTGCCAGCAGTTACGGACAGGGGGTGCAGTTCTTC; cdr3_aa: CASSYGQGVQFF
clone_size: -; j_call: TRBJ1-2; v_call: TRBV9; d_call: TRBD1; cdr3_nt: TGTGCCAGCAGCGCGGGGGACAGGGGGCCTGATGGCTACACCTTC; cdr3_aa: CASSAGDRGPDGYTF
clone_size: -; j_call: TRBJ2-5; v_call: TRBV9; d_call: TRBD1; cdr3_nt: TGTGCCAGCAGCGCTGGACAGGCCTCCCAAGAGACCCAGTACTTC; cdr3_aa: CASSAGQASQETQYF
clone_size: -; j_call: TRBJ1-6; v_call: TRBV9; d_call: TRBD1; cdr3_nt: TGTGCCAGCAGCGTAGGAGGAGGACAGGGAGCTTCACCCCTCCACTTT; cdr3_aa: CASSVGGGQGASPLHF
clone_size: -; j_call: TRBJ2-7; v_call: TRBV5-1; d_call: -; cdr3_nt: TGCGCCAGCAGCTTGGCGGGCGAGCAGTACTTC; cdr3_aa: CASSLAGEQYF
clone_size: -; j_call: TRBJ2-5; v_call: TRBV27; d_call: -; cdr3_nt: TGTGCCAGCAGTTTATCTTCGTACCAAGAGACCCAGTACTTC; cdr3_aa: CASSLSSYQETQYF
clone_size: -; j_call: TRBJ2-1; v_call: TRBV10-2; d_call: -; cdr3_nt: TGCGCCAGCGTCACATCTCGGGCAGGGCCCCTAAATGAGCAGTTCTTC; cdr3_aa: CASVTSRAGPLNEQFF
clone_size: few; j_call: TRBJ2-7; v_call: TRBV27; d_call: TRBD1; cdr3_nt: TGTGCCAGCGCCTTCAGGGGGCCCAATGACGAGCAGTACTTC; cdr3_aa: CASAFRGPNDEQYF
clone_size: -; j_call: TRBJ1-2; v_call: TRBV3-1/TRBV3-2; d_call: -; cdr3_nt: TGTGCCAGCAGCCAAGATCTCCCGGTCTATGGCTACACCTTC; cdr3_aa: CASSQDLPVYGYTF
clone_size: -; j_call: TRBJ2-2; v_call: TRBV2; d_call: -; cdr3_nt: TGTGCCAGCAGTGCAGACACTCCCGGGGGAACCGGGGAGCTGTTTTTT; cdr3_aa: CASSADTPGGTGELFF
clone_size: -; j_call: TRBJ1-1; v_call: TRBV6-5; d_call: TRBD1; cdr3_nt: TGTGCCACCAGAAGCCAGGGGGCCACTGAAGCTTTCTTT; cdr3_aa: CATRSQGATEAFF
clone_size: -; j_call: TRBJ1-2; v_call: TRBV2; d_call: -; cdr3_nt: TGTGCCAGATCCACAATGGAGTACTATGGCTACACCTTC; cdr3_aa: CARSTMEYYGYTF
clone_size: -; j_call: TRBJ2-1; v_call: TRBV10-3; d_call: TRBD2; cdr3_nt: TGTGCCATCAGATCCGGGACTAGCGGGGGAATGACCGTTAACAATGAGCAGTTCTTC; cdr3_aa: CAIRSGTSGGMTVNNEQFF
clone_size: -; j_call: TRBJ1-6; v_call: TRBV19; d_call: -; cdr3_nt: TGTGCCAGTAGTATAGGTTTTAGCTTCTATAATTCACCCCTCCACTTT; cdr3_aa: CASSIGFSFYNSPLHF
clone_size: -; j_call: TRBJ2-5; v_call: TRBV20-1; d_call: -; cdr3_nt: TGCAGTGCTCCGGAGGAGGAGACCCAGTACTTC; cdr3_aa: CSAPEEETQYF
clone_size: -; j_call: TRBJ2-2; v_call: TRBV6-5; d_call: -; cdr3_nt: TGTGCCAGCAGTTACCCTCCTTCCGGGGAGCTGTTTTTT; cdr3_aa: CASSYPPSGELFF
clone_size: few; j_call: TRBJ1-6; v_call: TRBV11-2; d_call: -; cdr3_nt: TGTGCCAGCAGCTTAGTGGGCTCACCCCTCCACTTT; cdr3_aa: CASSLVGSPLHF
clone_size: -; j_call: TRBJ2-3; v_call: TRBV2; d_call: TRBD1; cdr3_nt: TGTGCCAGCAGAGAGCGTAGGACAGGGGGCACAGATACGCAGTATTTT; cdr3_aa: CASRERRTGGTDTQYF
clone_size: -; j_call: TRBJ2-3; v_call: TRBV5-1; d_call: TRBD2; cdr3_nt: TGCGCCAGCAGGCCCGGGAGGGGTACAGGTCCTAGCACAGATACGCAGTATTTT; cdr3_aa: CASRPGRGTGPSTDTQYF
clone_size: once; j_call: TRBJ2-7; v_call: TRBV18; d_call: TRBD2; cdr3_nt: TGTGCCAGCTCACCTTTAGTCAGCGGCCCGGGACTACAGGAGCAGTACTTC; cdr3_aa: CASSPLVSGPGLQEQYF
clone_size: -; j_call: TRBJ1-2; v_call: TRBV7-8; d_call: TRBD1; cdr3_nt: TGTGCCAGCAGCGCACGAGGGGGCGGGTATGGCTACACCTTC; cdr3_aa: CASSARGGGYGYTF
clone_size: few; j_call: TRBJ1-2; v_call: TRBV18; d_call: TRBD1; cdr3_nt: TGTGCCAGCTCGGCGGGGACAGGGTTGGTCTATGGCTACACCTTC; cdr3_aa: CASSAGTGLVYGYTF
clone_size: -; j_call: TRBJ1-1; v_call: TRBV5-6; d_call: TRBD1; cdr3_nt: TGTGCCAGCAGCCCGGGACAGGGGGTCCTGAACACTGAAGCTTTCTTT; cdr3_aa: CASSPGQGVLNTEAFF
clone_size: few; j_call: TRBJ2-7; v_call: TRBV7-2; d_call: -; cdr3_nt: TGTGCCAGCAGCTTAGCGGTCGGTAACTACGAGCAGTACTTC; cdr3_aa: CASSLAVGNYEQYF
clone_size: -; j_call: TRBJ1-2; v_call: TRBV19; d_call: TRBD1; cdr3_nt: TGTGCCAGTAGTACCACTTACAGGGGAGAGGATGGCTACACCTTC; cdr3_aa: CASSTTYRGEDGYTF
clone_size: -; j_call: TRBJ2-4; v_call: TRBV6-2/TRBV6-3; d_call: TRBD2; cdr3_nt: TGTGCCAGCAGTTCCCAGGGTGCGGGGGGAAAAAACATTCAGTACTTC; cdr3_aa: CASSSQGAGGKNIQYF
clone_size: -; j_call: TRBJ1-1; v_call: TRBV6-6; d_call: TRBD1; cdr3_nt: TGTGCCAGCAGTTACCCGCGGGACAGGGTGAACACTGAAGCTTTCTTT; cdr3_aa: CASSYPRDRVNTEAFF
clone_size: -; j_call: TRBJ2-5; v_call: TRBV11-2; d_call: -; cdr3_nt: TGTGCCAGCAGCTTAGGCAGGGAGACCCAGTACTTC; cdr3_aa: CASSLGRETQYF
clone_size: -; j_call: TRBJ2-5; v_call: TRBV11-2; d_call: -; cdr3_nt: TGTGCCAGCAGCTCCCCCGGGACAGCGGGTCAAGAGACCCAGTACTTC; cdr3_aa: CASSSPGTAGQETQYF
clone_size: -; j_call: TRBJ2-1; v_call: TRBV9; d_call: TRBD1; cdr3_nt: TGTGCCAGCAGCGCGTACAGGGGGCAATACAATGAGCAGTTCTTC; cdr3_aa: CASSAYRGQYNEQFF
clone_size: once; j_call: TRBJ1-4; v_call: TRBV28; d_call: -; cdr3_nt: TGTGCCAGCAGGTGGACAGACGGGGAAAAACTGTTTTTT; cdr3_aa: CASRWTDGEKLFF
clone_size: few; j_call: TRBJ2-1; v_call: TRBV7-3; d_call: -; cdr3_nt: TGTGCCAGCAGCCTCGTCGCGGGCCCATACTCCTACAATGAGCAGTTCTTC; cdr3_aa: CASSLVAGPYSYNEQFF